These 24 T cell receptor beta chains share one sample of origin, sequenced in a study of blood T cell repertoires in COVID-19. Clones were sequenced by immunoSEQ multiplex PCR, and TCRdb holds only the in-frame ones, with some missing. Seen here are 300,000 or so clones, nearly 90% observed once, and the top ten hold 2.5% to 3%. The sequencing sample was made of PBMCs or T cells enriched from blood (not recorded which). These receptors were taken from a woman aged 45-59 years who had been exposed to COVID-19.

About this clone itself: The junction does not match germline at one end; this may be a read error. The rearrangement joins TRBV10-2 to TRBJ2-7; 8 bases fit TRBD1. Germline-derived CDR1 and CDR2 are WSHSY and SAAADI. The CDR3 is made up of 15 amino acids. The CDR3: CASSESPGQAPARHF. The CDR3 bases are TGCGCCAGCAGTGAGTCCCCGGGACAGGCACCCGCCCGCCACTTC.

The CDR3 DNA reads TGCAGTGCTAGTTCGCCAGGGGAAATGGATACGCAGTATTTT. Encoded protein: CSASSPGEMDTQYF. The chain employs TRBV20-1 and TRBJ2-3, with a weak D call TRBD1 (6 bases). Germline CDR1 is DFQATT and CDR2 is SNEGSKA (reference sequence). The CDR3 loop spans 14 amino acids. The V end lost 3 bases, the J end lost 6 bases, and 16 bases lay between the germline ends.

The V and J genes are TRBV5-1 and TRBJ2-7, with 12 bases matching TRBD2. V trimming: 3 bases; J trimming: 0 bases; junction bases outside the gene matches: 1. CDR3 length equals 15 residues. Germline V gene sequence: CDR1 SGHRS, CDR2 YFSETQ. CDR3 sequence: CASSWTSGASYEQYF. The CDR3 bases are TGCGCCAGCAGCTGGACTAGCGGGGCCTCCTACGAGCAGTACTTC.

V is TRBV6-5 and J is TRBJ2-1, with 8 bases identical to TRBD1. The J segment lost 9 bases and the V segment lost 2 bases, leaving 6 bases of the junction unmatched. The CDR3 totals 14 residues. CDR1 MNHEY and CDR2 SVGAGI come from the germline V gene. CDR3 loop: CASSYLQGASEQFF. The CDR3 DNA follows: TGTGCCAGCAGTTACCTCCAGGGGGCTAGTGAGCAGTTCTTC.

CDR3 loop: CASRELYRTDTQYF. CDR3 bases: TGTGCCAGCCGCGAGCTTTACCGCACAGATACGCAGTATTTT. The chain links TRBV9 to TRBJ2-3, with unresolved D. CDR3 length equals 14 residues. Per germline, CDR1 SGDLS and CDR2 YYNGEE. V lost 7 bases, J lost 1 base, and 13 bases lay in between.

This chain joins TRBV12-3 or TRBV12-4 and TRBJ2-1; possible D gene TRBD1, 6 bases. There are 13 residues in the CDR3. V was pared by 3 bases and J by 6 bases, with 9 bases between. The CDR3 DNA follows: TGTGCCAGCAGTTTCAGGGGCCGCAATGAGCAGTTCTTC. Its protein product is CASSFRGRNEQFF.

The genes are TRBV28 and TRBJ2-3, with 9 bases identical to TRBD1. The CDR3 spans 15 residues. Trimming took 5 bases from V and 5 from J; bases not matched to a gene: 8. Germline values: CDR1 MDHEN, CDR2 SYDVKM. In nucleotides, the CDR3 is TGTGCCAGCAGTATACAGGGGGCAGGAGAAGATACGCAGTATTTT. Translating it yields CASSIQGAGEDTQYF.

This rearrangement joins TRBV27 to TRBJ1-6; possibly TRBD1 for D (5 bases). The length of the CDR3 is 14 residues. Trimming took 6 bases from V and 9 from J, leaving 15 bases between them. Per germline, CDR1 MNHEY and CDR2 SMNVEV (reference sequence). The DNA of the CDR3 is TGTGCCAGCAGGAGGGACTCTAGGGGTTCACCCCTCCACTTT. This sequence encodes CASRRDSRGSPLHF.

This clone was counted a few times. The chain uses TRBV6-4 and TRBJ2-2, with TRBD1 matching over 8 bases. Germline CDR1 MRHNA, CDR2 SNTAGT. V lost 6 bases to trimming and J lost 6 bases; unmatched junction nucleotides: 3. The CDR3 consists of 13 residues. CDR3 in amino acids: CASRQQGAGELFF. The CDR3 DNA reads as TGTGCCAGCAGGCAACAGGGGGCCGGGGAGCTGTTTTTT.

The chain joins TRBV19 to TRBJ2-2, with D possibly TRBD2 on 6 matching bases. This CDR3 contains 16 residues. Looked up from germline, CDR1 is LNHDA and CDR2 is SQIVND (reference sequence). V was shortened by 2 bases and J by 1 base, with 11 bases between the two germline ends. The CDR3 region has the DNA TGTGCCAGTAGTATAAGGAGGGCAGGGAACACCGGGGAGCTGTTTTTT. This translates into CASSIRRAGNTGELFF.

This chain uses TRBV11-2 with TRBJ1-1, with D perhaps TRBD1 (5 bases). V was trimmed by 4 bases and J by 1 base, leaving 10 bases between them. The length of the CDR3 is 14 residues. Germline CDR1 and CDR2: SGHAT and FQNNGV. CDR3 sequence (DNA): TGTGCCAGCAGCTCACTCGGGGGGAACACTGAAGCTTTCTTT. Translated: CASSSLGGNTEAFF.

The V call is TRBV6-5, the J call TRBJ1-2, with no clear D. The CDR3 has 15 residues. Trimming pared 5 bases from V and 1 base from J, leaving 14 bases between. Germline V gene data show CDR1 as MNHEY and CDR2 as SVGAGI. In DNA, the CDR3 is TGTGCCAGCAGTCCCCTTTCCAGGCATAACTATGGCTACACCTTC. Its protein product is CASSPLSRHNYGYTF.

The gene calls are TRBV15 and TRBJ2-5; the match to TRBD2 covers 11 bases. Trimming at V came to 1 base and at J to 5 bases, leaving 0 bases not matched to a gene. Germline V gene lookup returns CDR1 LNHNV and CDR2 YYDKDF (reference sequence). The CDR3 has 14 amino acids. CDR3 sequence reads: CATSRGTSGETQYF. The CDR3 DNA reads as TGTGCCACCAGCAGAGGGACTAGCGGGGAGACCCAGTACTTC.

The gene calls are TRBV5-6 and TRBJ1-2, with unresolved D. The CDR3 is 14 amino acids. The germline gives CDR1 SGHDT, CDR2 YYEEEE. The germline V and J ends were trimmed by 0 bases and 4 bases, with 10 bases remaining between them. CDR3 sequence reads: CASSLAWAGYGYTF. The CDR3 DNA reads TGTGCCAGCAGCTTGGCGTGGGCCGGCTATGGCTACACCTTC.

This rearrangement joins TRBV28 to TRBJ1-2; TRBD1 is a possible D gene (5 bases). The CDR3 is 13 amino acids. Germline-derived CDR1 and CDR2 are MDHEN and SYDVKM. The V gene lost 6 bases and the J gene lost 6 bases, with 14 bases spanning the gap. CDR3 coding DNA: TGTGCCAGCAGCCACGGGGGATCGAATGGCTACACCTTC. The encoded protein is CASSHGGSNGYTF.

The gene calls are TRBV4-1 and TRBJ1-6; TRBD1 matches 12 bases. CDR3 length: 18 residues. The ends lost 6 bases at V and 0 bases at J; junction bases unmatched: 6. The germline gives CDR1 MGHRA, CDR2 YSYEKL. The CDR3 DNA reads TGCGCCAGCAGGATCGGGACAGGGGGCTTCTCCTATAATTCACCCCTCCACTTT. Its protein product is CASRIGTGGFSYNSPLHF.

As concerns this clone: Other DNA sequences in the sample encode the same CDR3. The chain carries TRBV28 and TRBJ1-2; D remains unclear. The CDR3 sequence is 12 residues long. Trimming cost V 2 bases and J 3 bases, with 4 bases left between them. Looked up from germline, CDR1 is MDHEN and CDR2 is SYDVKM. CDR3 amino acids: CASSLTDYGYTF. The DNA of the CDR3 is TGTGCCAGCAGTTTAACAGACTATGGCTACACCTTC.

The V gene is TRBV21-1, the J gene TRBJ1-6. TRBV21-1 is noted as a pseudogene. This CDR3 is built from 16 residues. For the CDR3, the DNA is TGTGCCAGCAGCCCTGAAGGACGGGATAAACAATCACCCCTCCACTTT. This translates into CASSPEGRDKQSPLHF.

This clone was observed at least ten times. The chain joins TRBV6-5 to TRBJ1-4; the match to TRBD1 covers 7 bases. The germline gives CDR1 MNHEY, CDR2 SVGAGI. This CDR3 spans 14 amino acids. V shed 6 bases, J shed 7 bases, and the junction held 8 bases outside the gene matches. CDR3: CASSLQYRGEKLFF. CDR3 nucleotides: TGTGCCAGCAGCCTACAGTACAGGGGTGAAAAACTGTTTTTT.

The chain has TRBV29-1 and TRBJ1-3; D remains ambiguous. Looked up from germline, CDR1 is SQVTM and CDR2 is ANQGSEA. V gave up 4 bases and J gave up 3 bases, with 10 bases separating them. This CDR3 has 13 residues. CDR3 coding DNA: TGCAGCGTTGTGGTAGAGTTTGGAAACACCATATATTTT. This sequence encodes CSVVVEFGNTIYF.

The chain uses TRBV6-5 and TRBJ1-4; no clear D. CDR3 size: 15 residues. The V end was cut by 4 bases, the J end by 5 bases, with 14 bases between. The germline gives CDR1 MNHEY, CDR2 SVGAGI. CDR3 in amino acids: CASSFGRRSNEKLFF. The CDR3 coding sequence is TGTGCCAGCAGTTTTGGGCGACGTTCAAATGAAAAACTGTTTTTT.

This clone showed up just a few times. CDR3 amino acids: CASSRRGAAGANVLTF. The DNA of the CDR3 is TGTGCCAGCAGTAGACGGGGGGCCGCTGGGGCCAACGTCCTGACTTTC. The chain joins TRBV7-2 to TRBJ2-6, with D possibly TRBD2 on 7 matching bases. Trimming removed 6 bases at V and 2 bases at J, with 14 bases between. This CDR3 contains 16 residues. Germline loops: CDR1 SGHTA, CDR2 FQGNSA. The full variable domain, completed using reference TRBV7-2 and TRBJ2-6, is GAGVSQSPSNKVTEKGKDVELRCDPISGHTALYWYRQSLGQGLEFLIYFQGNSAPDKSGLPSDRFSAERTGGSVSTLTIQRTQQEDSAVYLCASSRRGAAGANVLTFGAGSRLTVL.

The chain combines TRBV11-2 with TRBJ2-1, with D perhaps TRBD2 (6 bases). V was pared by 3 bases and J by 2 bases, with 11 bases between. The length of the CDR3 is 15 residues. CDR1 and CDR2 from the germline V gene are SGHAT and FQNNGV. In nucleotides, the CDR3 is TGTGCCAGCAGCTTGGAGGGGCTCCCCTACAATGAGCAGTTCTTC. Amino acid sequence: CASSLEGLPYNEQFF.

This clone was detected ten times or more. The chain links TRBV6-2 or TRBV6-3 to TRBJ2-7; TRBD2 matches at 9 bases. The CDR3 has 14 amino acids. The germline V gene encodes CDR1 MNHEY and CDR2 SVGEGT. V lost 5 bases to trimming and J lost 3 bases; unmatched junction nucleotides: 5. DNA for the CDR3: TGTGCCAGCAGTGTAGCGGGGGAGAACTACGAGCAGTACTTC. Translated, it gives CASSVAGENYEQYF.